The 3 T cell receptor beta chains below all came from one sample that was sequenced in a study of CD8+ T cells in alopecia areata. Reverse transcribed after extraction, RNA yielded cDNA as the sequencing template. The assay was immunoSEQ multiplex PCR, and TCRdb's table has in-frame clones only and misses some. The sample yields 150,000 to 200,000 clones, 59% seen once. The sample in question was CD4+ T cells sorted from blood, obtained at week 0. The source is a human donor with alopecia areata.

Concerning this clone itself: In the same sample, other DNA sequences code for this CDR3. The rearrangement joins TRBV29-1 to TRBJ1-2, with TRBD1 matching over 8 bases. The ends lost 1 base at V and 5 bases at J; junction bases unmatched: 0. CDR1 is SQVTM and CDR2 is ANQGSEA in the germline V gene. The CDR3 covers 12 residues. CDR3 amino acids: CSVEGQGYGYTF. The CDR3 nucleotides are TGCAGCGTTGAAGGACAGGGGTATGGCTACACCTTC.

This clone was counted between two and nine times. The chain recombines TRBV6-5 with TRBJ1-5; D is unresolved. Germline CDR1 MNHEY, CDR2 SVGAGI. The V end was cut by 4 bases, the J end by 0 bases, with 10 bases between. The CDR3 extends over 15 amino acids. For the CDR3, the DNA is TGTGCCAGCAGTTTCTCCCTTTATAGCAATCAGCCCCAGCATTTT. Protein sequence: CASSFSLYSNQPQHF.

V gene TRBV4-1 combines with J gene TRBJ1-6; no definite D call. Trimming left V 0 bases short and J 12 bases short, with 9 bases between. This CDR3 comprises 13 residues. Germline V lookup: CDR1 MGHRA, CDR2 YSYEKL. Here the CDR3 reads CASSQEIVRPLHF. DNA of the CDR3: TGCGCCAGCAGCCAAGAAATAGTTCGACCCCTCCACTTT.